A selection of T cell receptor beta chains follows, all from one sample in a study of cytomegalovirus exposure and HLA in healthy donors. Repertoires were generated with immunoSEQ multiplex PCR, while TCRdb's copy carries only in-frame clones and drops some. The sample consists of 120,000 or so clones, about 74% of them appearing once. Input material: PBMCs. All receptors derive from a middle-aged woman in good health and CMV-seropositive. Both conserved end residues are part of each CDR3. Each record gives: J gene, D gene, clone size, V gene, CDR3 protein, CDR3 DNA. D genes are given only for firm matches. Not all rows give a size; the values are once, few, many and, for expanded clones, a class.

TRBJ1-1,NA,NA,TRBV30,CAWRRGGTEAFF,TGTGCCTGGAGGCGGGGGGGCACTGAAGCTTTCTTT
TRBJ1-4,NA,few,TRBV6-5,CASSPGQHEKLFF,TGTGCCAGCAGCCCCGGACAGCATGAAAAACTGTTTTTT
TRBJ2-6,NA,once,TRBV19,CASSPSEGRSSGANVLTF,TGTGCCAGTAGTCCCTCGGAGGGACGAAGCTCTGGGGCCAACGTCCTGACTTTC
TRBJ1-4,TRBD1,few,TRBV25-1,CASSDYKTGGGEKLFF,TGTGCCAGCAGTGATTATAAGACAGGGGGCGGGGAAAAACTGTTTTTT
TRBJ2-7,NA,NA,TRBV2,CASSEWAGSEYEQYF,TGTGCCAGCAGTGAGTGGGCGGGGTCCGAATACGAGCAGTACTTC
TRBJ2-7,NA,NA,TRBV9,CASSDKAGPAYEQYF,TGTGCCAGCAGTGACAAAGCGGGTCCTGCCTACGAGCAGTACTTC
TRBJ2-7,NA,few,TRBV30,CAWSVGEYEQYF,TGTGCCTGGAGTGTCGGGGAATACGAGCAGTACTTC
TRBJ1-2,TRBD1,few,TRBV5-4,CASSLAQGARSGYTF,TGTGCCAGCAGCTTGGCCCAGGGGGCGCGAAGCGGCTACACCTTC
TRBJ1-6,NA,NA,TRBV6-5,CASSSSPGRNSPLHF,TGTGCCAGCAGTTCCTCCCCAGGGCGCAATTCACCCCTCCACTTT
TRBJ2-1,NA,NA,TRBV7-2,CASSLGDSAGQFF,TGTGCCAGCAGCCTAGGGGACTCAGCAGGGCAGTTCTTC
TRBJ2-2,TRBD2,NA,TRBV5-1,CASSPRVAGFTGELFF,TGCGCCAGCAGCCCCCGGGTAGCGGGATTTACCGGGGAGCTGTTTTTT
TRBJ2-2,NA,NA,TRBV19,CASSIREGAIPGELFF,TGTGCCAGTAGTATACGGGAGGGGGCGATCCCCGGGGAGCTGTTTTTT
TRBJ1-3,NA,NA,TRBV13,CASSLTGTGNTIYF,TGTGCCAGCAGCTTAACAGGGACTGGAAACACCATATATTTT
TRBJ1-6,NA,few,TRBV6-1,CASSLRQDNSPLHF,TGTGCCAGCAGTCTTAGACAGGATAATTCACCCCTCCACTTT
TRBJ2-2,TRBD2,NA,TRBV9,CASSVTGRASTGELFF,TGTGCCAGCAGCGTAACCGGGAGGGCCTCCACCGGGGAGCTGTTTTTT
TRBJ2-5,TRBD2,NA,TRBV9,CASSVAGGAGVETQYF,TGTGCCAGCAGCGTAGCTGGGGGAGCGGGGGTAGAGACCCAGTACTTC
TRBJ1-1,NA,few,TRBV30,CAWSAGTTEAFF,TGTGCCTGGTCTGCAGGCACCACTGAAGCTTTCTTT
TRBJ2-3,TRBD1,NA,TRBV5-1,CASSSQGAEDTQYF,TGCGCCAGCAGCTCACAGGGGGCGGAAGATACGCAGTATTTT